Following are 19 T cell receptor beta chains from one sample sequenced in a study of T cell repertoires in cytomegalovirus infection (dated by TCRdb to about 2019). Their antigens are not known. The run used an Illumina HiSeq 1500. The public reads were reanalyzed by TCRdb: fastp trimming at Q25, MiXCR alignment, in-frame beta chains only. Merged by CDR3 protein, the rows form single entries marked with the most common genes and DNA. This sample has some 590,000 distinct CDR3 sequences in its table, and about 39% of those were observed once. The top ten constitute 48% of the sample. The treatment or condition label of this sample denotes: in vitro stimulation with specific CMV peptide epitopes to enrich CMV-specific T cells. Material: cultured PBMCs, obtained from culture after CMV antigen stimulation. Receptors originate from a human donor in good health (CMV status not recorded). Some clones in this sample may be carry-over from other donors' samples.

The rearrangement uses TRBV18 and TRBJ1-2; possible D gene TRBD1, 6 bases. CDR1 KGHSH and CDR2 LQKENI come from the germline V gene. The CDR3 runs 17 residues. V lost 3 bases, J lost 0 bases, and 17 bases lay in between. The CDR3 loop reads CASSPAGQRLPNYGYTF. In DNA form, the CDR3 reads TGTGCCAGCTCACCGGCCGGACAGAGACTCCCTAACTATGGCTACACCTTC.

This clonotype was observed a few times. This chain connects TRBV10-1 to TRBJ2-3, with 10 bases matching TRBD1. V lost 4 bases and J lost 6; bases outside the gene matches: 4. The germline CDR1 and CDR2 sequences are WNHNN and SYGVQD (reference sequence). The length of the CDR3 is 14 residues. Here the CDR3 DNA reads TGCGCCAGCAGTGTGGGACAGGGGAGGGATACGCAGTATTTT. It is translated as CASSVGQGRDTQYF.

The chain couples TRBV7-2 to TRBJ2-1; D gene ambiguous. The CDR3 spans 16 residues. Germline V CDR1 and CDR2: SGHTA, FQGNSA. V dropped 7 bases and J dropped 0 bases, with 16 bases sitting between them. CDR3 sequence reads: CASTLVAQSSYNEQFF. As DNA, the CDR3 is TGTGCCAGCACCTTGGTCGCACAAAGCTCCTACAATGAGCAGTTCTTC. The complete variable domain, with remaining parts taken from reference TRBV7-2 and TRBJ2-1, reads GAGVSQSPSNKVTEKGKDVELRCDPISGHTALYWYRQSLGQGLEFLIYFQGNSAPDKSGLPSDRFSAERTGGSVSTLTIQRTQQEDSAVYLCASTLVAQSSYNEQFFGPGTRLTVL.

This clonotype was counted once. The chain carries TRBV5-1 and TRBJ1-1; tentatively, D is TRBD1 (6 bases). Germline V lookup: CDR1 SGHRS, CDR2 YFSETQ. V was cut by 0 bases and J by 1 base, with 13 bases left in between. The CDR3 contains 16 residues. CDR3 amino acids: CASSLVPRQENTEAFF. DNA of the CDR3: TGCGCCAGCAGCTTGGTCCCCCGACAGGAGAACACTGAAGCTTTCTTT.

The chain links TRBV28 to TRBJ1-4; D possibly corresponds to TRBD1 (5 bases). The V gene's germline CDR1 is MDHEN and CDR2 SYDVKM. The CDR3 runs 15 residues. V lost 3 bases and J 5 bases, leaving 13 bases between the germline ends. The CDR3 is CASSFRPGDNEKLFF. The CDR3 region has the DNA TGTGCCAGCAGTTTCAGGCCGGGGGACAATGAAAAACTGTTTTTT.

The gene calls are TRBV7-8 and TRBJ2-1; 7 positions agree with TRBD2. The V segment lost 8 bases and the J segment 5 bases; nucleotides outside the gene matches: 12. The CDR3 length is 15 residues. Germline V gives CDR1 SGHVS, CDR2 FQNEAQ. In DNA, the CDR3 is TGTGCCAGCGGCACGATAGCGGGTGGAAACAATGAGCAGTTCTTC. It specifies CASGTIAGGNNEQFF.

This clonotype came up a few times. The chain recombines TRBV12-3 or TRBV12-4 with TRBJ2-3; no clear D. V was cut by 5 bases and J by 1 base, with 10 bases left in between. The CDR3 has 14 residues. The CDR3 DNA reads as TGTGCCAGCAGTCCACCGTGGGGCACAGATACGCAGTATTTT. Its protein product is CASSPPWGTDTQYF.

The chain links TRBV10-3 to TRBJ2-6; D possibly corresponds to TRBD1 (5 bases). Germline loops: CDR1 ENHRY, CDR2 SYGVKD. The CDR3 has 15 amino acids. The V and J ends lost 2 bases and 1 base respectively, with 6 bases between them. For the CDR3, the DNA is TGTGCCATCAGTGAGAGGGGTTCTGGGGCCAACGTCCTGACTTTC. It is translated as CAISERGSGANVLTF.

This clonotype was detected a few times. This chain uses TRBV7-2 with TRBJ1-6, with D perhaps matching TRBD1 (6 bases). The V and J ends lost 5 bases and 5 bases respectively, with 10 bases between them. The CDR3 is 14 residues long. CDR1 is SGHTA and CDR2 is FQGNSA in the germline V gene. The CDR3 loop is CASSQQGNNSPLHF. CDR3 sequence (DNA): TGTGCCAGCAGCCAACAGGGCAATAATTCACCCCTCCACTTT.

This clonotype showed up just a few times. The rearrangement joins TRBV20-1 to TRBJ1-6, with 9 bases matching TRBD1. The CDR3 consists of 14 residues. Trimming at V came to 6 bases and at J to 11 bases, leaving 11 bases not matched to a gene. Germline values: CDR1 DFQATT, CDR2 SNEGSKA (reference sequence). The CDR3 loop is CSAASGQGLAPLHF. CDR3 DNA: TGCAGTGCAGCCTCGGGACAGGGTCTCGCACCCCTCCACTTT.

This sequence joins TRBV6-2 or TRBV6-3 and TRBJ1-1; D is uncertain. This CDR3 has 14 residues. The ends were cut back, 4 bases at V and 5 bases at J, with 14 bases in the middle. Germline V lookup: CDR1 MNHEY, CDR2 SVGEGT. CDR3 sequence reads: CASSFPVGGTEAFF. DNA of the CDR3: TGTGCCAGCAGTTTCCCAGTCGGCGGAACTGAAGCTTTCTTT.

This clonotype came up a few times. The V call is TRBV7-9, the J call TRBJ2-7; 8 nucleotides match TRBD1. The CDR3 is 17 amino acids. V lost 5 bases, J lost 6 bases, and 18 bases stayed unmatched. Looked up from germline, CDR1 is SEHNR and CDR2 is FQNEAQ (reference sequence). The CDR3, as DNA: TGTGCCAGCAGCCAAACTCCCCTCGGGGCAGGGGGCTCCGAGCAGTACTTC. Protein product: CASSQTPLGAGGSEQYF.

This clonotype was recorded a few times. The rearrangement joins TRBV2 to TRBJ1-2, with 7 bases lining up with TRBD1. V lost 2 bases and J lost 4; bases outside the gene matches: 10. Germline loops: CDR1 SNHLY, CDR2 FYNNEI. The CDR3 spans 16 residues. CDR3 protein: CASSEKGRGTAYGYTF. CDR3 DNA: TGTGCCAGCAGTGAAAAGGGGCGGGGGACAGCCTATGGCTACACCTTC. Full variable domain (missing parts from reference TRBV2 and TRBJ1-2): EPEVTQTPSHQVTQMGQEVILRCVPISNHLYFYWYRQILGQKVEFLVSFYNNEISEKSEIFDDQFSVERPDGSNFTLKIRSTKLEDSAMYFCASSEKGRGTAYGYTFGSGTRLTVV.

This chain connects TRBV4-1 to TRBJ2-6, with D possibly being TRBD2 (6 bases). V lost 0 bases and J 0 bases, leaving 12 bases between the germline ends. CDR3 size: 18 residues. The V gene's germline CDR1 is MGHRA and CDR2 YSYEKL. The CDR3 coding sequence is TGCGCCAGCAGCCAAGAACTCGGACTATACTCTGGGGCCAACGTCCTGACTTTC. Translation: CASSQELGLYSGANVLTF.

The CDR3 DNA sequence: TGTGCTAGTGGCCCTGGATGGGGGAATAAAGAGACCCAGTACTTC. Its protein is CASGPGWGNKETQYF. The chain has TRBV12-5 and TRBJ2-5; D is perhaps TRBD1 or TRBD2 (5 bases each). Trimming pared 6 bases from V and 3 bases from J, leaving 17 bases between. CDR1 is LGHNT and CDR2 is FRNRAP in the germline V gene. This CDR3 comprises 15 residues.

The CDR3 sequence is CASSPTGGTSGSFTYNEQFF. CDR3 coding DNA: TGTGCCAGCAGCCCGACAGGGGGGACTAGCGGGAGCTTCACCTACAATGAGCAGTTCTTC. The chain couples TRBV14 to TRBJ2-1, with TRBD2 matching 14 bases. The CDR3 has 20 amino acids. Per the germline V gene, CDR1 is SGHDN and CDR2 is FVKESK. V shed 4 bases and J 2 bases; nucleotides not matched to a gene: 13.

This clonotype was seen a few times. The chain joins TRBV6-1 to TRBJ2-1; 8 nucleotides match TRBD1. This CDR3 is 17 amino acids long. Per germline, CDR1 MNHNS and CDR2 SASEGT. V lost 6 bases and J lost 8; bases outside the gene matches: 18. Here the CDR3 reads CASSARTIGQGGDEQFF. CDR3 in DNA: TGTGCCAGCAGCGCGAGAACCATTGGACAGGGTGGAGATGAGCAGTTCTTC.

The CDR3 here is CASSFGEAGELFF. The CDR3 DNA reads TGTGCCAGCAGTTTCGGAGAGGCCGGGGAGCTGTTTTTT. This chain joins TRBV5-4 and TRBJ2-2; D gene uncertain. From germline, CDR1 is SGHNT and CDR2 YYREEE (reference sequence). The CDR3 totals 13 residues. The V end lost 5 bases, the J end lost 6 bases, and 11 bases lay between the germline ends.

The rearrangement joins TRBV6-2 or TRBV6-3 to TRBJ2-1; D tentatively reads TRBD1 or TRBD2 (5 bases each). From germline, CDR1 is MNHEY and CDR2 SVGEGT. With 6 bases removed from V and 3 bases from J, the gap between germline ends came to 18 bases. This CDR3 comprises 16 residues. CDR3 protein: CASRDLGPINYNEQFF. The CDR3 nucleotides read TGTGCCAGCAGGGACCTGGGACCAATAAACTACAATGAGCAGTTCTTC.